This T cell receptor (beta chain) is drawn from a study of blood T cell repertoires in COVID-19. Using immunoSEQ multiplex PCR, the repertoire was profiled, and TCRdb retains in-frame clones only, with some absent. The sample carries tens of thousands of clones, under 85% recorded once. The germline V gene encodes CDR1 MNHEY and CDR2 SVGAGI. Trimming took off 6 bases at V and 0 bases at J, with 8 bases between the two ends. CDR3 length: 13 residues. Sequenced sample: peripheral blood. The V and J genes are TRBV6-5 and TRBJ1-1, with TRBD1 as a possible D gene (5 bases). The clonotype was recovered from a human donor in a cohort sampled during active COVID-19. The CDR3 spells CASRTVMNTEAFF. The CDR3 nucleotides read TGTGCCAGCAGGACAGTGATGAACACTGAAGCTTTCTTT.